This paragraph reports one T cell receptor (beta chain). The CDR3 length is 16 residues. Germline V gene sequence: CDR1 SGHKS, CDR2 YYEKEE (reference sequence). V gave up 1 base and J gave up 1 base; unmatched junction bases: 4. TCRdb keeps only in-frame clones here, not all; method: immunoSEQ multiplex PCR. The sample has some 76,000 clones, less than 90% seen once; the top ten hold approximately 19%. The source of the sample is a study of blood T cell repertoires in COVID-19. About the study: Researchers got acute and convalescent COVID-19 samples from the United States, Italy and Spain.

The TCR originated in an older man in a cohort sampled during active COVID-19. This rearrangement joins TRBV5-5 to TRBJ2-2, with 7 bases fitting TRBD1. The material sequenced was peripheral blood. Here the CDR3 reads CASSLLRTGNTGELFF. CDR3 in DNA: TGTGCCAGCAGCTTGCTGCGGACAGGGAACACCGGGGAGCTGTTTTTT. Based on the CDR3 plus reference TRBV5-5 and TRBJ2-2, the full variable domain is DAGVTQSPTHLIKTRGQQVTLRCSPISGHKSVSWYQQVLGQGPQFIFQYYEKEERGRGNFPDRFSARQFPNYSSELNVNALLLGDSALYLCASSLLRTGNTGELFFGEGSRLTVL.